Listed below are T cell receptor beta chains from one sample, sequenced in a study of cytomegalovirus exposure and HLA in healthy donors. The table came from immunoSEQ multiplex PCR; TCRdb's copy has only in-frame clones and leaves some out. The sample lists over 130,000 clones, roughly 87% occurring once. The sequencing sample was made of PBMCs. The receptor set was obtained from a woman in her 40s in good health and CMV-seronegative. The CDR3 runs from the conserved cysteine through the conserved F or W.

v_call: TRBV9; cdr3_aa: CASSEDIVGQGSDTQYF
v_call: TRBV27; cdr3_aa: CASSLMLASSYEQYF
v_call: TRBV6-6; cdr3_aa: CASGPRPGDSTDTQYF
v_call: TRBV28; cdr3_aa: CASSLGGTGELFF
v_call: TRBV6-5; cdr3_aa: CASSALAPSTDTQYF
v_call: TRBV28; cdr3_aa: CASSSGTSGNTEAFF
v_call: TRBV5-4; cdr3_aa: CASRPDTLGEEQFF
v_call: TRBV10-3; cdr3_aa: CASSSWERETGELFF
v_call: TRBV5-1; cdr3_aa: CASSNRTGGSTEAFF
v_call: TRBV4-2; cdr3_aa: CASSQLAVSYEQYF
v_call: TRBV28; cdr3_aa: CASMGGTDTQYF
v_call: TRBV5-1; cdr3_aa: CASSLGTPLYNEQFF
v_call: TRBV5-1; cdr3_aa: CASSRTSGGYNEQFF
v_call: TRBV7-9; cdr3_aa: CASSLMQGGYEQYF
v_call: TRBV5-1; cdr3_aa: CASSLGAASGSYEQYF
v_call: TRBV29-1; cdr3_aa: CSVASGYNEQFF
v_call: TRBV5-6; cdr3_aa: CASSLARINTGELFF
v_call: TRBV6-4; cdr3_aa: CASSDTTSNGYTF
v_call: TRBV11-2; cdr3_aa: CASSRGGTSYNEQFF
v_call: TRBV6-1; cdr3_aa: CASRDRGTDTQYF
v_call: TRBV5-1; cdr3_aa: CASSFQGASSEAFF
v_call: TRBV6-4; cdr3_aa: CASSEIGRGHSSTDTQYF
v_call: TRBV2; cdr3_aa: CASSSRDLWTEAFF
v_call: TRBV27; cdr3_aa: CASSWSRSSYNEQFF
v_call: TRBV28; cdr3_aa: CASSLSQKSYEQYF
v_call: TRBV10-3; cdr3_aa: CAISDNNEQFF
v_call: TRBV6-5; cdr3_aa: CASKGTASPLHF
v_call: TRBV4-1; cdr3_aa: CASSREGYGYTF
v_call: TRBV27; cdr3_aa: CASSPWTRQGRTYEQYF
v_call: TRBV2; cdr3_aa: CASSGTGGLDTQYF
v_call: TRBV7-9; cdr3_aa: CASSRLTGEVSEAFF
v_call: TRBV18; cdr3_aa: CASSRRQGEGYGYTF
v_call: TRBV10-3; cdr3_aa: CAISPSGGSGNTIYF
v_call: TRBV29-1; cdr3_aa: CSVPGRERAFF
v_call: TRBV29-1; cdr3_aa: CSVVRGLGNTIYF
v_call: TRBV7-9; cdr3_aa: CASTFTGGDYEQYF
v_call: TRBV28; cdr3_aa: CASSFEFYGYTF
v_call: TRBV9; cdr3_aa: CASSVALARPENTQYF
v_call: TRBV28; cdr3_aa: CASISQAGGYNEQFF
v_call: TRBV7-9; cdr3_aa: CSSSLVQGRAFF
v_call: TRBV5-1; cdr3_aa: CASSLGVTTQETQYF
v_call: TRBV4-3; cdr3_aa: CASSQDGGSNEQFF
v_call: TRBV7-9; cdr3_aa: CASFGQGVEQYF
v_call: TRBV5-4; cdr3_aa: CASSFLRASGSYNEQFF
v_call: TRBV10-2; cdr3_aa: CASSAPSTNEKLFF
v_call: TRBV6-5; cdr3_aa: CASTHRDRVNNEQFF
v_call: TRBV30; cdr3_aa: CAWSSVVLGGNYEQYF
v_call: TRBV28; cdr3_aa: CASSPLGLAGLQETQYF
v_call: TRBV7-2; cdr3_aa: CASSWQGSPLHF
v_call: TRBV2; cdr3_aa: CASIGGGRVDTQYF
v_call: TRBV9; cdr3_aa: CASSVEGQGNGNTIYF
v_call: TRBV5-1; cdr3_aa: CASSPPAGTGVLEQYF
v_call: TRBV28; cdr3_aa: CASSDSNYGYTF
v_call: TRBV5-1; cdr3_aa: CASSLDRVSYGYTF
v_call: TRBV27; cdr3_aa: CASRWTSGAYEQYF